This TCR beta chain stems from a study of cytotoxic CD8 clonotypes in ibrutinib-treated CLL. Trimming took off 6 bases at V and 6 bases at J, with 8 bases between the two ends. The CDR3 covers 12 residues. Per the germline V gene, CDR1 is LGHNT and CDR2 is FRNRAP. The assay was immunoSEQ multiplex PCR, and TCRdb's table has in-frame clones only and misses some. This sample has tens of thousands of clones, with approximately 90% found just once. This sequence joins TRBV12-5 and TRBJ2-2; D is uncertain. The TCR comes from a human donor with chronic lymphocytic leukemia. The sample here was PBMCs, taken after 12 months of ibrutinib treatment. The CDR3 spells CASGFDSGELFF. DNA for the CDR3: TGTGCTAGTGGCTTCGACTCCGGGGAGCTGTTTTTT.